These 10 T cell receptor beta chains came from one sample sequenced in a study of cytomegalovirus exposure and HLA in healthy donors. Researchers ran the PCR with 60 Vbeta and 13 Jbeta primers. Sequenced by immunoSEQ multiplex PCR; TCRdb stores in-frame clones only, minus some. The sample yields 90,000 to 110,000 clones, about 86% seen once. Sequences were obtained from PBMCs. The receptors stem from a woman between 25 and 40 years old in good health and CMV-seronegative.

V and J are TRBV12-5 and TRBJ2-5, with 10 bases matching TRBD2. CDR1 LGHNT and CDR2 FRNRAP come from the germline V gene. The CDR3 spans 18 residues. Trimming at V came to 0 bases and at J to 7 bases, leaving 14 bases not matched to a gene. CDR3 coding DNA: TGTGCTAGTGGTTTGGTACAGATGACAAGCGGGAGGGCCGCGACCCAGTACTTC. Translation gives CASGLVQMTSGRAATQYF.

There are a few counts of this clone. The genes are TRBV5-1 and TRBJ2-3; 9 bases match TRBD2. Trimming at V came to 0 bases and at J to 5 bases, leaving 10 bases not matched to a gene. This CDR3 has 17 amino acids. The germline CDR1 and CDR2 sequences are SGHRS and YFSETQ. CDR3: CASSLAKAGGVIDTQYF. In nucleotides, the CDR3 is TGCGCCAGCAGCTTGGCTAAAGCGGGAGGCGTGATAGATACGCAGTATTTT.

This chain uses TRBV15 with TRBJ2-5; 11 bases map to TRBD2. Germline-derived CDR1 and CDR2 are LNHNV and YYDKDF (reference sequence). V dropped 0 bases and J dropped 4; count of bases not matched to a gene: 10. The CDR3 is made up of 18 amino acids. The CDR3 DNA reads TGTGCCACCAGCAGAGATCAGGGGACTAGCGGTTTTTTAGAGACCCAGTACTTC. It specifies CATSRDQGTSGFLETQYF.

The gene calls are TRBV11-1 and TRBJ2-3; no firm D call. The germline V gene encodes CDR1 SGHAT and CDR2 FQDESV (reference sequence). The CDR3 covers 16 residues. V was cut by 1 base and J by 1 base, with 12 bases left in between. The CDR3 region is CASSLDYGLGTDTQYF. The DNA for the CDR3 is TGTGCCAGCAGCTTAGATTATGGCCTTGGCACAGATACGCAGTATTTT.

The chain carries TRBV25-1 and TRBJ1-4, with 7 bases lining up with TRBD1. Trimming at V came to 2 bases and at J to 5 bases, leaving 5 bases not matched to a gene. The germline gives CDR1 MGHDK, CDR2 SYGVNS. This CDR3 region has 15 residues. CDR3 residues: CASSELRGLNEKLFF. The CDR3 DNA reads TGTGCCAGCAGTGAACTGAGGGGGCTGAATGAAAAACTGTTTTTT.

This rearrangement joins TRBV27 to TRBJ1-4, with a tentative D call TRBD1 (6 bases). The CDR3 runs 11 residues. Trimming shortened V by 5 bases and J by 11 bases, and 9 bases separated the two germline ends. Germline V CDR1 and CDR2: MNHEY, SMNVEV (reference sequence). The CDR3 region is CASSHQGKLFF. The CDR3 DNA follows: TGTGCCAGCAGTCACCAGGGGAAACTGTTTTTT.

V gene TRBV2 combines with J gene TRBJ2-3; TRBD2 aligns across 13 bases. The CDR3 runs to 19 residues. The V gene end was trimmed by 4 bases and the J gene end by 0 bases; junction bases not matched to a gene: 10. Per the germline V gene, CDR1 is SNHLY and CDR2 is FYNNEI. For the CDR3, the DNA is TGTGCCAGCAGTGCCCAACTGACACTAGCGGGAGGGAGCACAGATACGCAGTATTTT. Translation: CASSAQLTLAGGSTDTQYF.

V usage is TRBV7-2 and J usage is TRBJ1-6; TRBD1 might be the D (5 bases). This CDR3 spans 14 amino acids. The V and J ends lost 5 bases and 7 bases respectively, with 12 bases between them. Germline-derived CDR1 and CDR2 are SGHTA and FQGNSA. CDR3 sequence: CASSQRGSNSPLHF. In DNA, the CDR3 is TGTGCCAGCAGCCAACGGGGGTCGAATTCACCCCTCCACTTT.

The chain uses TRBV5-1 and TRBJ2-7; 8 nucleotides align to TRBD1. Germline assignment: CDR1 SGHRS and CDR2 YFSETQ. V dropped 0 bases and J dropped 3; count of bases not matched to a gene: 2. There are 14 residues in the CDR3. CDR3 sequence (DNA): TGCGCCAGCAGCTTGGTGGACAGGGTCTACGAGCAGTACTTC. Protein: CASSLVDRVYEQYF.

V and J are TRBV27 and TRBJ2-1; a possible D gene is TRBD1 (6 bases). The CDR3 has 19 amino acids. With 3 bases removed from V and 6 bases from J, the gap between germline ends came to 27 bases. Germline V lookup: CDR1 MNHEY, CDR2 SMNVEV (reference sequence). CDR3 nucleotide sequence: TGTGCCAGCAGTTTCCCCTCGGGCAGGGGTTTTGGGTTTGCCAATGAGCAGTTCTTC. Its translation is CASSFPSGRGFGFANEQFF.